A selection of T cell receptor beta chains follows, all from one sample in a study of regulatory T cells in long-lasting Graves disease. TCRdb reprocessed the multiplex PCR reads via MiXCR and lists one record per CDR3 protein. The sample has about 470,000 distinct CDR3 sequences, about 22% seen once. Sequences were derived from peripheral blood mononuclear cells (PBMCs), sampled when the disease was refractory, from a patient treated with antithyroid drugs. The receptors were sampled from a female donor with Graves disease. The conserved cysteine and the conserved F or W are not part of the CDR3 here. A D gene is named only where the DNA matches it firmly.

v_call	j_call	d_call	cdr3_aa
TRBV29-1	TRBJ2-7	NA	SVGTATYEQY
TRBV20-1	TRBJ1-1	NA	SARGGAGTEAF
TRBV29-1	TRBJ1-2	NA	SVEWQPNYGYT
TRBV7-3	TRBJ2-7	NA	ASSLTPGPGVKQY
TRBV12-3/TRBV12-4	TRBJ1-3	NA	ASSFVPGWSSGNTIY
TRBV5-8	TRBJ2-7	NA	ASSWEVYEQY
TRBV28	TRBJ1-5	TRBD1	ASSSLGTGNNQPQH
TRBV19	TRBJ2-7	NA	ASSIGGRVYEQY
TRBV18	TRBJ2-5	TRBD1	ASSLSEGGPSSTQY
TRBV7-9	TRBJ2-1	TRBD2	ASSLYRIAGSSYNEQF
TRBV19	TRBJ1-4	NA	ASSPGFRGTNEKLF
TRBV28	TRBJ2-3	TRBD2	ASSSLAGGLATDTQY
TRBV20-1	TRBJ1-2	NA	SATGTSYGYT
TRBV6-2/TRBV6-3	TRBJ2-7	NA	ASSYSMGDIVYEQY
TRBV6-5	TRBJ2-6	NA	ASSYSAELSGANVLT
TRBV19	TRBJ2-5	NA	ASSISQAAETQY
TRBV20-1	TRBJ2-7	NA	SAESSSYEQY
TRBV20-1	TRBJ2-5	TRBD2	SARDAGGYQETQY
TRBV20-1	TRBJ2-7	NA	SATPPTGRNEQY
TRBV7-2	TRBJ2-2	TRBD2	ASSLVLAATGELF
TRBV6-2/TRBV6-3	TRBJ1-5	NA	ASSYSTADQPPH
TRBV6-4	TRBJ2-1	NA	ASSDGPSGEQF
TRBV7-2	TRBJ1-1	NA	ASSQTTGSMNTEAF
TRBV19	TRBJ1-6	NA	ASSTGEYNSPLH
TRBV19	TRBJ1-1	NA	ASSIFGPTEAF
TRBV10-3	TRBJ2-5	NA	AISDQGQETQY
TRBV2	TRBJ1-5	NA	ASSYSTAYQPQH
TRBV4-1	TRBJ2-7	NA	ASSQSSAADEQY
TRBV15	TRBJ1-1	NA	ATSRGREIGTEAF
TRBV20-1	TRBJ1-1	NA	SANGPSDTEAF
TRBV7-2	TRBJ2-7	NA	ASSLAKGPEQY
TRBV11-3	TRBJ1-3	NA	ASSPGTARGGNTIY
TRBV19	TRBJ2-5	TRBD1	ASTRGGSRLVQETQY
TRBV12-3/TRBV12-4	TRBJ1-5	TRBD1	AGSSEDRGNQPQH
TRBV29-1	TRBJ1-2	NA	SVGTVSYTDYGYT
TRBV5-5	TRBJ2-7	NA	ASSIQLSYEQY
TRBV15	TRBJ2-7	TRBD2	ATSVTISGGTYEQY
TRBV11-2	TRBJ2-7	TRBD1	ASSLTFDRAHEQY
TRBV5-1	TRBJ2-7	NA	ASSRDVGGPSSYEQY
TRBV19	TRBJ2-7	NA	ASSIDRGAYEQY
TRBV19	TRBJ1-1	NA	ASSIMGGYTEAF
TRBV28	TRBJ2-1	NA	ASSPGGRGRYNEQF
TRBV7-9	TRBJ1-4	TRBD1	ASNTFTGGDNEKLF
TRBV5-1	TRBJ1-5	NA	ASSLAPGASGQPQH
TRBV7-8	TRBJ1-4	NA	ASSPEGLGNEKLF
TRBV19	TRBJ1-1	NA	ASSDSSRDTEAF
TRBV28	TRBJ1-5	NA	ASSLRPGGGNQPQH
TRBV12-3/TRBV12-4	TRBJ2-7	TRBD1	ASSPGTGWEQY
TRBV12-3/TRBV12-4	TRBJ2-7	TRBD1	ASSLWDRGYEQY
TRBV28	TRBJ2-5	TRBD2	ASSFVRGVPETQY
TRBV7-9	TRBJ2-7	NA	ASSLGVNSYEQY
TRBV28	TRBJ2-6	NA	ASSLRPSGASVLT
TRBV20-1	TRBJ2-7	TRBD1	SASGQGAAEQY
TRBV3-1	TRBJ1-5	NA	ASSLGGWNQPQH
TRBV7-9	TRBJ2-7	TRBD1	ASSPPRGQGALNAYEQY
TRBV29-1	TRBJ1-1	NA	SSTAALNTEAF
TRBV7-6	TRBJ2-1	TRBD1	ASSLGLGQGSEQF
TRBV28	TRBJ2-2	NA	ASSLKAGELF
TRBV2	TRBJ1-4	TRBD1	ASRDRGDEKLF
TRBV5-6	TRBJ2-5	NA	ASSLTETGEQETQY